Sequencing of this TCR beta chain was carried out in a study of CD8 T cells in ankylosing spondylitis. Of note for this clonotype: Its antigen is not identified.

MiXCR was run by TCRdb on the 5' RACE reads, yielding one entry per CDR3 protein. This sample has more than 600,000 distinct CDR3 sequences, with 15% to 20% found just once. This CDR3 is 15 amino acids long. Between the trimmed V and J ends, which lost 3 bases and 0 bases, there was a span of 9 bases. The germline V gene has CDR1 SGHVS and CDR2 FNYEAQ. Points from the study as a whole: Matched synovial fluid from ankylosing spondylitis patients was reported to be enriched for disease-linked clones. Apparently characteristic of ankylosing spondylitis blood was a TCR beta motif (fewer than 10 highly homologous variants).

Sequenced input: blood, either unsorted or a sorted T cell fraction (not recorded which). The clonotype comes from a male donor with ankylosing spondylitis. The chain recombines TRBV7-6 with TRBJ1-3, with D unresolved. CDR3 sequence (DNA): TGTGCCAGCAGCTTTGGACCAAGCTCTGGAAACACCATATATTTT. Translated: CASSFGPSSGNTIYF.